These 5 T cell receptor beta chains came from one sample sequenced in a study of control samples from healthy donors and cancer patients (TCRdb year 2020). The method behind the library was the immunoSEQ multiplex PCR assay. TCRdb took over this immuneACCESS table, retaining in-frame rearrangements with V and J assigned. Such tables are incomplete; in checked studies, under half of the missing clones stem from an unresolved V gene, and the remainder is unexplained. In all, the sample holds around 51,000 clones, and 80% of those were seen once. In total, the top ten clones hold roughly a tenth of the sample. The sample comprised blood. The origin of the receptors is a man aged 70 or older in good health.

This chain links TRBV29-1 with TRBJ1-2, with D maybe TRBD1 (6 bases). CDR1 and CDR2 from the germline V gene are SQVTM and ANQGSEA. The CDR3 loop spans 14 amino acids. Trimming left V 0 bases short and J 2 bases short, with 10 bases between. This CDR3 reads CSVEDRTENYGYTF. For the CDR3, the DNA is TGCAGCGTTGAAGATCGGACAGAAAACTATGGCTACACCTTC.

This chain links TRBV15 with TRBJ1-4; 8 bases are shared with TRBD1. Germline V lookup: CDR1 LNHNV, CDR2 YYDKDF (reference sequence). J was trimmed by 7 bases and V by 3 bases; bases with no gene match: 7. This CDR3 is 15 amino acids long. CDR3 coding DNA: TGTGCCACCAGCAGGGACAGGGCTGGCGGTGAAAAACTGTTTTTT. Its protein product is CATSRDRAGGEKLFF.

The chain has TRBV6-5 and TRBJ1-6; tentative D call: TRBD1 (6 bases). Germline CDR1 is MNHEY and CDR2 is SVGAGI. Between the trimmed V and J ends, which lost 6 bases and 6 bases, there was a span of 12 bases. The length of the CDR3 is 14 residues. CDR3 loop: CASSRQVINSPLHF. CDR3 in DNA: TGTGCCAGCAGCCGACAGGTGATTAATTCACCCCTCCACTTT.

This chain uses TRBV4-1 with TRBJ2-5; a weak D match, TRBD1 (6 bases). Germline loops: CDR1 MGHRA, CDR2 YSYEKL. Between the trimmed V and J ends, which lost 1 base and 6 bases, there was a span of 21 bases. CDR3 length: 17 residues. The CDR3 reads CASSQGPGRDIFKTQYF. The CDR3 DNA is TGCGCCAGCAGCCAAGGTCCGGGACGGGACATATTCAAGACCCAGTACTTC.

This chain joins TRBV27 and TRBJ2-7; D is uncertain. Trimming took off 1 base at V and 1 base at J, with 5 bases between the two ends. The CDR3 sequence is 13 residues long. Germline CDR1 is MNHEY and CDR2 is SMNVEV (reference sequence). CDR3 in DNA: TGTGCCAGCAGTTTATGGGCATCCTACGAGCAGTACTTC. It is translated as CASSLWASYEQYF.